This T cell receptor (beta chain) was sequenced for a study of blood T cell repertoires in COVID-19. Study at large: From the United States, Italy and Spain came samples of acute and convalescent COVID-19. PBMCs, B-cell-depleted T cells, or T cells were the source of the cDNA or gDNA that made up the material.

The V gene end was trimmed by 7 bases and the J gene end by 6 bases; junction bases not matched to a gene: 6. The germline CDR1 and CDR2 sequences are MNHEY and SVGAGI. The CDR3 runs to 13 residues. Original analysis: It was from reference gene primer amplification that nucleated cell counts were estimated. The table came from immunoSEQ multiplex PCR; TCRdb's copy has only in-frame clones and leaves some out. V and J calls and clone size come straight from that table; D and trimming were deduced from the DNA. The sample comprises approximately 160,000 clones, about 88% of which are singletons, and 15% to 20% rests with the top ten.

The sequence came from a man in his sixties with active or convalescent COVID-19. The sequencing sample was made of peripheral blood. V usage is TRBV6-5 and J usage is TRBJ1-1, with 9 nucleotides matching TRBD1. Here the CDR3 reads CASKGQGLSEAFF. CDR3 nucleotide sequence: TGTGCCAGCAAGGGACAGGGTCTTTCTGAAGCTTTCTTT.